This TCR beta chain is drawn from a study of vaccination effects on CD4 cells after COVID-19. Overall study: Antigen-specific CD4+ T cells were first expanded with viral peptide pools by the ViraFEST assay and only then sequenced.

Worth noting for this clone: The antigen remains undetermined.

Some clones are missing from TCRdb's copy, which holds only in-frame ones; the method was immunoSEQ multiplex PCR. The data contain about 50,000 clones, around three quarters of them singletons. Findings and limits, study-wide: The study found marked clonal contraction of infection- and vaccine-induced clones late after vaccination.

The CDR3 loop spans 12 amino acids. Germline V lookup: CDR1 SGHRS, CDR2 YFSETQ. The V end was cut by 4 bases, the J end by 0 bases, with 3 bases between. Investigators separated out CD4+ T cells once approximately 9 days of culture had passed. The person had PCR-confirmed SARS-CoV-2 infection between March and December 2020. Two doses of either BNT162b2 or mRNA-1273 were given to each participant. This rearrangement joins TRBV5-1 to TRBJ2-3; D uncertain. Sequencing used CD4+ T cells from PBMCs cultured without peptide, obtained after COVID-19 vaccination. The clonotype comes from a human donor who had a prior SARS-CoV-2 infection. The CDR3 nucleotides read TGCGCCAGCAGCCCTAGCACAGATACGCAGTATTTT. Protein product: CASSPSTDTQYF.